This T cell receptor (beta chain) emerged from a study of T-cell memory formation after mild COVID-19 (dated by TCRdb to the early 2020s). For the wider study: TCR sequence clusters from the two donors were found to be largely donor specific. Two young, previously healthy adult volunteers, one female and one male, were included in the cohort. In two donors, T-cell clones that expanded and contracted after mild COVID-19 were followed by sequencing TCRalpha and TCRbeta repertoires longitudinally. On the study overall, not on this receptor specifically: SARS-CoV-2 specificity was not confirmed for the second-wave clones peaking on day 37. Contracting CD4+ clones were found mainly in CM and EM memory subsets, while CD8+ clones were enriched in EMRA. From day 15 to 85, contracting clones showed balanced CD4/CD8 phenotypes, whereas a second wave of clones that expanded from day 15 to 37 leaned towards CD4+. Only a couple of mild cases were covered in the study, and larger cohorts including severe cases with pre-infection samples were considered necessary. The detection of some responding clones in pre-infection memory suggests that pre-existing cross-reactive memory T cells joined the SARS-CoV-2 response.

The germline V gene supplies CDR1 SGHVS and CDR2 FQNEAQ. The CDR3 starts with the cysteine, ends with the phenylalanine, and has 14 residues. Only the CDR3 region is kept as DNA, spanning 42 bases read in frame from base 1. Trimmed from V: 5 bases; trimmed from J: 9 bases; junction bases lacking a gene match: 11. The sample was run on an Illumina NovaSeq 6000. cDNA libraries for TCRalpha and TCRbeta were prepared by 5'RACE using constant-segment primers, with sample barcodes and unique molecular identifiers added. Trizol reagent was used to extract RNA from every sample. Amplification of the libraries took two PCR steps, and the second step added a second sample barcode plus Illumina TruSeq adapters. The libraries were sequenced on an Illumina NovaSeq using 2 x 150 bp paired-end reads. Per the source publication's procedure: Demultiplexing of reads and collapsing into UMI-guided consensus sequences were performed with migec v1.2.7. Using mixcr v2.1.11, UMI consensuses were aligned to TRA and TRB V and J templates and then assembled into clonotypes. A clonotype was counted as expanded or contracted only when both edgeR and NoisET called the clonotype significant, with the noise models trained on biological replicates. For edgeR calls, a false discovery rate-adjusted p below 0.01 and a log2 fold-change threshold of 1 were applied. As an exploratory analysis of dynamics, PCA with hierarchical clustering was applied to max-normalized trajectories of the 1000 most abundant clonotypes. The CD4 or CD8 phenotype of responding clones was assigned using the separately sequenced CD4+ and CD8+ repertoires. TCRdb reran the public reads through fastp at Q25 and MiXCR, keeping productive beta chains. Merged by CDR3 protein, the rows form single entries marked with the most common genes and DNA. TCRdb, rather than the study authors, made the V and J calls. Here the sample has more than 110,000 distinct CDR3 sequences; around 27% occur a single time. Roughly a quarter of the sample rests with the top ten.

About this clonotype: The antigen this receptor binds is unknown. Per-base qualities were not stored, and no clone one base away is much larger.

Ficoll-Paque density gradient centrifugation was used to isolate PBMCs. The receptor was isolated from an adult woman who had mild COVID-19 (a few samples of this study predate the infection). The sample titles of this study are shuffled in the database, so cell type and time point are left out; the donor was told from shared clones. Here the chain combines TRBV7-8 and TRBJ2-3; TRBD1 lines up with 7 middle nucleotides. The sequenced sample consisted of PBMCs or a T cell subset sorted from them (not recorded which). The CDR3 region reads CASSPSPTGQTQYF. The bases are TGTGCCAGCAGCCCAAGCCCGACAGGGCAGACGCAGTATTTT.